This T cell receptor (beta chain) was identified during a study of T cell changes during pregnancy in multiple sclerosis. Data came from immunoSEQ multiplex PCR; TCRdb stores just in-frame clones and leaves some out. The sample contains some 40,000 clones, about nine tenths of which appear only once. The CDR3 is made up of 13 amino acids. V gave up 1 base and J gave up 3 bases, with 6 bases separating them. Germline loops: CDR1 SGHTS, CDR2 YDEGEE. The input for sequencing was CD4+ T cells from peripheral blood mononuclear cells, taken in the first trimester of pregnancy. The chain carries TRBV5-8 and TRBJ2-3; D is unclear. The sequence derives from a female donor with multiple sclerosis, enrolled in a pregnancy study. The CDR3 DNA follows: TGTGCCAGCAGCTTGCCCCCGACAGATACGCAGTATTTT. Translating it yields CASSLPPTDTQYF.